These 14 T cell receptor beta chains were all obtained from the same sample, sequenced in a study of human T cells and chemical hapten exposure listed by TCRdb under 2021. The library relied on RACE. The sample was run on a NextSeq 500. TCRdb redid the processing of the public reads, applying fastp at Q25 and MiXCR, and retained in-frame beta chains. CDR3 protein duplicates are merged, each entry listing the most common genes and DNA. The table for this sample lists more than 150,000 distinct CDR3 sequences; approximately 14% of them were counted only once. The top ten constitute about 1.7% of the sample. What the time point label conveys for this sample: patch test 1, 2 weeks after DPC sensitization. Taken with the paper, the label for treatment or condition translates to: therapeutic diphenylcyclopropenone sensitization with weekly scalp DPC. The starting material was whole blood, obtained in connection with sensitization to the hapten diphenylcyclopropenone (DPC). The receptors shown here come from a young woman with alopecia areata. Some clones in this sample may be carry-over from other donors' samples.

This clonotype showed up just a few times. The chain carries TRBV27 and TRBJ1-2; 7 positions agree with TRBD1. Germline loops: CDR1 MNHEY, CDR2 SMNVEV (reference sequence). After removal of 4 bases from V and 0 bases from J, the junction contained 8 bases not matched to a gene. This CDR3 has 16 amino acids. The CDR3 region has the DNA TGTGCCAGCAGTTCCAAAGGGGGCGGGGCTAACTATGGCTACACCTTC. Encoded protein: CASSSKGGGANYGYTF.

This chain joins TRBV5-1 and TRBJ1-4; 7 bases map to TRBD1. This CDR3 has 13 residues. The ends lost 7 bases at V and 7 bases at J; junction bases unmatched: 7. CDR1 SGHRS and CDR2 YFSETQ come from the germline V gene. The chain's CDR3 is CASSGTVPEKLFF. The CDR3, as DNA: TGCGCCAGCTCCGGGACAGTACCTGAAAAACTGTTTTTT. The entire variable domain, with the rest obtained from reference TRBV5-1 and TRBJ1-4, is as follows: KAGVTQTPRYLIKTRGQQVTLSCSPISGHRSVSWYQQTPGQGLQFLFEYFSETQRNKGNFPGRFSGRQFSNSRSEMNVSTLELGDSALYLCASSGTVPEKLFFGSGTQLSVL.

V and J are TRBV7-9 and TRBJ2-1; 11 bases fit TRBD1. This CDR3 comprises 17 residues. Trimming removed 0 bases from V and 10 bases from J; junction bases left unmatched: 11. The V gene's germline CDR1 is SEHNR and CDR2 FQNEAQ (reference sequence). CDR3 residues: CASSLAPSDRGLKEQFF. As DNA, the CDR3 is TGTGCCAGCAGCTTAGCCCCTTCGGACAGGGGGCTGAAAGAGCAGTTCTTC. The complete variable domain, with remaining parts taken from reference TRBV7-9 and TRBJ2-1, reads DTGVSQNPRHKITKRGQNVTFRCDPISEHNRLYWYRQTLGQGPEFLTYFQNEAQLEKSRLLSDRFSAERPKGSFSTLEIQRTEQGDSAMYLCASSLAPSDRGLKEQFFGPGTRLTVL.

This clonotype has only a few counts. The chain links TRBV27 to TRBJ1-1; D gene unclear. The CDR3 has 13 amino acids. Germline-derived CDR1 and CDR2 are MNHEY and SMNVEV (reference sequence). V lost 6 bases and J lost 0, with 8 bases in between. The CDR3 DNA follows: TGTGCCAGCAGGGGATTCATGAACACTGAAGCTTTCTTT. Its protein product is CASRGFMNTEAFF.

This clonotype was counted only a few times. J is TRBJ1-5 and V is TRBV10-3; D might be TRBD1 (5 bases). There are 13 residues in the CDR3. Trimming took off 3 bases at V and 6 bases at J, with 9 bases between the two ends. Germline V gene data show CDR1 as ENHRY and CDR2 as SYGVKD. CDR3 in DNA: TGTGCCATCAGTGACAGGGAACTTCAGCCCCAGCATTTT. Translating gives CAISDRELQPQHF.

Concerning this clonotype: No conserved phenylalanine or tryptophan ends this CDR3, so it is likely a read error. DNA for the CDR3: TGTGCCAGCAGTCCCACCCACCAGTACTCTAGCACAGATACGCAGTATTCT. Protein product: CASSPTHQYSSTDTQYS. V is TRBV12-3 or TRBV12-4 and J is TRBJ2-3; no clear D. The CDR3 has 17 amino acids. The V end was cut by 5 bases, the J end by 0 bases, with 18 bases between.

This clonotype was counted between two and nine times. This rearrangement joins TRBV6-5 to TRBJ1-5; the D gene is possibly TRBD1 (5 bases). The germline gives CDR1 MNHEY, CDR2 SVGAGI. Trimming removed 8 bases at V and 4 bases at J, with 12 bases between. The CDR3 totals 13 residues. CDR3 loop: CASAVGGNQPQHF. In DNA form, the CDR3 reads TGTGCCAGCGCCGTCGGGGGGAATCAGCCCCAGCATTTT.

The CDR3 DNA sequence: TGTGCCACCAGCAGGGGACAGGCAACTAATGAAAAACTGTTTTTT. Translating gives CATSRGQATNEKLFF. This chain connects TRBV15 to TRBJ1-4; 8 bases fit TRBD1. The CDR3 runs 15 residues. The germline gives CDR1 LNHNV, CDR2 YYDKDF (reference sequence). V shed 3 bases and J 0 bases; nucleotides not matched to a gene: 0.

The chain joins TRBV15 to TRBJ2-2; 11 nucleotides align to TRBD1. The CDR3 extends over 16 amino acids. V was clipped by 6 bases and J by 4 bases; unmatched bases: 7. Per the germline V gene, CDR1 is LNHNV and CDR2 is YYDKDF (reference sequence). CDR3 sequence: CATRTGQGASTGELFF. The CDR3 bases are TGTGCCACCAGAACCGGACAGGGGGCTAGCACCGGGGAGCTGTTTTTT.

J is TRBJ1-5 and V is TRBV11-2; D gene ambiguous. Germline V CDR1 and CDR2: SGHAT, FQNNGV. Trimming removed 2 bases at V and 0 bases at J, with 11 bases between. The CDR3 covers 16 residues. The DNA of the CDR3 is TGTGCCAGCAGCTTAAACACCCGATATAGCAATCAGCCCCAGCATTTT. Encoded protein: CASSLNTRYSNQPQHF.

In this sample, this clonotype turned up many times. The CDR3 nucleotides read TGCAGCGCTGACCTTATGGGGGGGGATACGCAGTATTTT. Translated: CSADLMGGDTQYF. The chain couples TRBV29-1 to TRBJ2-3; 7 bases map to TRBD2. The CDR3 consists of 13 residues. Per germline, CDR1 SQVTM and CDR2 ANQGSEA. J was trimmed by 6 bases and V by 7 bases; bases with no gene match: 10.

This clonotype was observed a few times. J is TRBJ1-2 and V is TRBV6-1; D uncertain. The length of the CDR3 is 14 residues. Germline values: CDR1 MNHNS, CDR2 SASEGT. With 4 bases removed from V and 2 bases from J, the gap between germline ends came to 11 bases. In DNA, the CDR3 is TGTGCCAGCAGTGGAGCAGGACCCAACTATGGCTACACCTTC. This translates into CASSGAGPNYGYTF.

This clonotype was seen a handful of times. The V gene is TRBV7-3, the J gene TRBJ2-2, with 7 bases matching TRBD1. V lost 5 bases and J lost 0; bases outside the gene matches: 3. The CDR3 sequence is 15 residues long. From germline, CDR1 is SGHTA and CDR2 FQGTGA. The CDR3 loop is CASSTTGTNTGELFF. The CDR3 DNA reads as TGTGCCAGCAGCACGACAGGGACGAACACCGGGGAGCTGTTTTTT.

This sequence joins TRBV6-1 and TRBJ2-5; D uncertain. Trimming removed 2 bases at V and 5 bases at J, with 3 bases between. In germline, CDR1 is MNHNS, CDR2 SASEGT. The CDR3 has 11 amino acids. DNA of the CDR3: TGTGCCAGCAGTGAACACGAGACCCAGTACTTC. This sequence encodes CASSEHETQYF.